A single sample gave rise to the 22 T cell receptor beta chains below, sequenced in a study of cytomegalovirus exposure and HLA in healthy donors. PCR amplification relied on 60 Vbeta primers (plus 13 Jbeta primers). The assay was immunoSEQ multiplex PCR, and TCRdb's table has in-frame clones only and misses some. Of 130,000 to 150,000 clones listed, nearly 80% are singletons. The material sequenced was PBMCs. These receptors were collected from a man aged 35 to 55 in good health and CMV-seropositive.

The gene calls are TRBV6-1 and TRBJ2-7, with TRBD1 matching 10 bases. With 10 bases clipped from V and 2 bases from J, the junction kept 5 bases outside the gene matches. The CDR3 spans 13 residues. Germline V lookup: CDR1 MNHNS, CDR2 SASEGT. The CDR3 spells CATRTGGTYEQYF. The CDR3 DNA follows: TGTGCCACACGGACAGGGGGTACCTACGAGCAGTACTTC.

This sequence joins TRBV19 and TRBJ1-1, with no clear D. CDR3 length equals 11 residues. Trimming stripped 6 bases from V and 3 bases from J, with 5 bases between. From germline, CDR1 is LNHDA and CDR2 SQIVND (reference sequence). CDR3 residues: CASRTYTEAFF. As DNA, the CDR3 is TGTGCCAGTAGAACTTACACTGAAGCTTTCTTT.

Only one count was recorded for this clone. The genes are TRBV4-3 and TRBJ2-3, with TRBD2 identical over 11 bases. The germline gives CDR1 LGHNA, CDR2 YSLEER. There are 15 residues in the CDR3. J was trimmed by 4 bases and V by 3 bases; bases with no gene match: 3. The DNA of the CDR3 is TGCGCCAGCAGCCATACTAGCGGGAGCGCAGATACGCAGTATTTT. It yields the protein CASSHTSGSADTQYF.

The rearrangement links TRBV7-8 to TRBJ2-1; TRBD1 matches 10 bases. CDR1 SGHVS and CDR2 FQNEAQ come from the germline V gene. V was pared by 1 base and J by 3 bases, with 3 bases of the junction left unmatched. The CDR3 spans 16 residues. CDR3 bases: TGTGCCAGCAGCTTAGGGGACAGGGGATTCTACAATGAGCAGTTCTTC. It codes for CASSLGDRGFYNEQFF.

This rearrangement joins TRBV7-9 to TRBJ2-5; no firm D call. V was shortened by 5 bases and J by 5 bases, with 15 bases between the two germline ends. Germline assignment: CDR1 SEHNR and CDR2 FQNEAQ (reference sequence). This CDR3 is 14 amino acids long. This CDR3 is CASSITLVFETQYF. The DNA for the CDR3 is TGTGCCAGCAGCATAACCCTAGTTTTCGAGACCCAGTACTTC.

CDR3 bases: TGTGCCAGCAGCTTACCGGGACTAGCGGGAGGGGATGAGCAGTTCTTC. Amino acids: CASSLPGLAGGDEQFF. The rearrangement joins TRBV11-1 to TRBJ2-1; TRBD2 matches 16 bases. The V gene's germline CDR1 is SGHAT and CDR2 FQDESV (reference sequence). V dropped 2 bases and J dropped 8; count of bases not matched to a gene: 3. The CDR3 totals 16 residues.

The rearrangement joins TRBV9 to TRBJ2-5, with D possibly matching TRBD1 (6 bases). V was cut by 4 bases and J by 5 bases, with 15 bases left in between. The CDR3 has 14 residues. The germline gives CDR1 SGDLS, CDR2 YYNGEE. CDR3 in DNA: TGTGCCAGCAGCCAGGGGACCAACGCGGAGACCCAGTACTTC. Encoded protein: CASSQGTNAETQYF.

This chain uses TRBV10-3 with TRBJ1-2; D uncertain. This CDR3 is built from 12 residues. V lost 5 bases and J lost 3, with 7 bases in between. Germline V gene lookup returns CDR1 ENHRY and CDR2 SYGVKD. The CDR3 loop is CAISRTDYGYTF. The DNA of the CDR3 is TGTGCCATCAGTAGAACGGACTATGGCTACACCTTC.

The chain has TRBV28 and TRBJ1-2; no reliable D call. Between the trimmed V and J ends, which lost 5 bases and 5 bases, there was a span of 9 bases. Germline V lookup: CDR1 MDHEN, CDR2 SYDVKM. This CDR3 spans 12 amino acids. CDR3 protein: CASSLTWYGYTF. CDR3 bases: TGTGCCAGCAGTCTGACTTGGTATGGCTACACCTTC.

This clone showed up just once. The chain couples TRBV28 to TRBJ2-4, with 8 bases identical to TRBD1. CDR1 MDHEN and CDR2 SYDVKM come from the germline V gene. The CDR3 totals 13 residues. The trim removed 6 bases at V and 6 bases at J, leaving 4 bases unmatched. The CDR3 loop reads CASRSGGRNIQYF. The CDR3 DNA is TGTGCCAGCAGATCAGGGGGCAGAAACATTCAGTACTTC.

The table lists this clone with a count of one. The V gene is TRBV28, the J gene TRBJ1-3, with a tentative D call TRBD1 (6 bases). V was shortened by 3 bases and J by 1 base, with 10 bases between the two germline ends. The length of the CDR3 is 15 residues. Germline CDR1 and CDR2: MDHEN and SYDVKM. CDR3 in amino acids: CASSFYRVSGNTIYF. CDR3 bases: TGTGCCAGCAGTTTCTACAGGGTTTCTGGAAACACCATATATTTT.

V gene TRBV27 combines with J gene TRBJ2-1, with D uncertain. Germline-derived CDR1 and CDR2 are MNHEY and SMNVEV (reference sequence). With 0 bases removed from V and 10 bases from J, the gap between germline ends came to 13 bases. The CDR3 extends over 14 amino acids. The CDR3 DNA is TGTGCCAGCAGTTTATCGGTACAGCCACCCGAGCAGTTCTTC. This translates into CASSLSVQPPEQFF.

V and J are TRBV15 and TRBJ2-7; TRBD2 aligns across 13 bases. The CDR3 consists of 16 residues. V shed 2 bases and J 3 bases; nucleotides not matched to a gene: 4. Germline-derived CDR1 and CDR2 are LNHNV and YYDKDF (reference sequence). CDR3 residues: CATSRKRLAGGYEQYF. The DNA of the CDR3 is TGTGCCACCAGCAGAAAACGACTAGCGGGAGGCTACGAGCAGTACTTC.

V usage is TRBV25-1 and J usage is TRBJ2-2; 8 bases agree with TRBD2. Trimming at V came to 5 bases and at J to 6 bases, leaving 5 bases not matched to a gene. CDR1 MGHDK and CDR2 SYGVNS come from the germline V gene. There are 14 residues in the CDR3. The CDR3 DNA reads as TGTGCCAGCAGTTTTGGAGCGGGAGCCGGGGAGCTGTTTTTT. As protein: CASSFGAGAGELFF.

The rearrangement links TRBV5-4 to TRBJ2-3; 10 positions match TRBD2. Germline V gene sequence: CDR1 SGHNT, CDR2 YYREEE (reference sequence). The CDR3 has 14 residues. The junction had 6 bases not matched to a gene; V was cut back by 7 bases and J by 4 bases. The CDR3 region is CASLAGGGADTQYF. The DNA for the CDR3 is TGTGCCAGCTTAGCGGGAGGTGGGGCAGATACGCAGTATTTT.

V is TRBV5-4 and J is TRBJ2-2, with TRBD2 as a possible D gene (6 bases). The V end lost 0 bases, the J end lost 4 bases, and 10 bases lay between the germline ends. The CDR3 runs to 15 residues. Per the germline V gene, CDR1 is SGHNT and CDR2 is YYREEE (reference sequence). The CDR3 protein is CASSLVVGSTGELFF. CDR3 in DNA: TGTGCCAGCAGCTTGGTCGTCGGGAGCACCGGGGAGCTGTTTTTT.

V is TRBV4-3 and J is TRBJ1-6, with D maybe TRBD1 (5 bases). V dropped 0 bases and J dropped 14 bases, with 14 bases sitting between them. Germline lookup yields CDR1 LGHNA and CDR2 YSLEER. The CDR3 has 14 residues. The CDR3 is CASSQDWEGRALHF. The CDR3 coding sequence is TGCGCCAGCAGCCAAGATTGGGAGGGACGGGCCCTCCACTTT.

The CDR3 reads CAWEEQESSGNTIYF. CDR3 nucleotide sequence: TGTGCCTGGGAAGAACAGGAGAGCTCTGGAAACACCATATATTTT. The J gene is TRBJ1-3, the V gene TRBV30; D is possibly TRBD1 (5 bases). The CDR3 is 15 residues long. Trimming removed 5 bases at V and 0 bases at J, with 14 bases between. Looked up from germline, CDR1 is GTSNPN and CDR2 is SVGIG (reference sequence).

The chain carries TRBV28 and TRBJ1-2, with 11 bases lining up with TRBD1. CDR1 and CDR2 (germline): MDHEN, SYDVKM. The length of the CDR3 is 15 residues. The V segment lost 6 bases and the J segment 4 bases; nucleotides outside the gene matches: 7. For the CDR3, the DNA is TGTGCCAGCAGAGGGACAGGGGGTTTCGGCTATGGCTACACCTTC. Protein sequence: CASRGTGGFGYGYTF.

The genes are TRBV7-9 and TRBJ1-1; tentative D call: TRBD1 (6 bases). The CDR3 is made up of 12 amino acids. CDR1 SEHNR and CDR2 FQNEAQ come from the germline V gene (reference sequence). The V gene lost 5 bases and the J gene lost 8 bases, with 12 bases spanning the gap. The CDR3 reads CASSRLDREAFF. CDR3 coding DNA: TGTGCCAGCAGCCGATTGGACAGAGAAGCTTTCTTT. Complete variable domain (other parts from reference TRBV7-9 and TRBJ1-1): DTGVSQNPRHKITKRGQNVTFRCDPISEHNRLYWYRQTLGQGPEFLTYFQNEAQLEKSRLLSDRFSAERPKGSFSTLEIQRTEQGDSAMYLCASSRLDREAFFGQGTRLTVV.

The CDR3 here is CASSLSEGWFNTGELFF. The CDR3 DNA follows: TGTGCCAGCAGTTTATCGGAGGGTTGGTTCAACACCGGGGAGCTGTTTTTT. The chain has TRBV27 and TRBJ2-2; TRBD2 is a possible D gene (6 bases). Germline assignment: CDR1 MNHEY and CDR2 SMNVEV (reference sequence). Between the trimmed V and J ends, which lost 0 bases and 2 bases, there was a span of 13 bases. The CDR3 has 17 residues.

The V and J genes are TRBV6-5 and TRBJ1-2; the D gene is possibly TRBD1 (5 bases). Trimming took 10 bases from V and 2 from J, leaving 20 bases between them. Germline V lookup: CDR1 MNHEY, CDR2 SVGAGI. The CDR3 covers 15 residues. CDR3 loop: CAIQKRRDSNYGYTF. DNA for the CDR3: TGTGCCATCCAGAAACGCAGGGACTCCAACTATGGCTACACCTTC.